A selection of T cell receptor beta chains follows, all from one sample in a study of T cells after yellow fever vaccination. TCRdb fed the 5' RACE reads into MiXCR, producing one record per CDR3 protein. The table records just under 85,000 distinct CDR3 sequences, about 14% of them present only once. Specimen: CD8+ T cells not binding an NS4B(214-222) dextramer, sorted from PBMCs, collected 21 days after the first yellow fever vaccination. These receptors came from a man between 18 and 29 years old who received the YFV17D yellow fever vaccine. Each CDR3 is given with its conserved first and last residue. A D gene is named only where the DNA matches it firmly. Some rows mark clone size as missing; the rest say once, few, many or name a class of expanded clone.

v_call	j_call	clone_size	d_call	cdr3_aa	cdr3_nt
TRBV2	TRBJ2-5	.	TRBD1	CASSPGQGFGQETQYF	TGTGCCAGCAGTCCGGGACAGGGTTTTGGGCAAGAGACCCAGTACTTC
TRBV7-9	TRBJ1-5	.	.	CASSRASGPPLQPQHF	TGTGCCAGCAGCCGAGCCTCCGGCCCTCCCTTGCAGCCCCAGCATTTT
TRBV12-1	TRBJ1-2	few	.	CASSPRRGPGYTF	TGTGCCAGCAGCCCGCGACGAGGTCCCGGCTACACCTTC
TRBV20-1	TRBJ2-1	few	.	CSAEGTDYNEQFF	TGCAGTGCTGAAGGGACGGATTACAATGAGCAGTTCTTC
TRBV20-1	TRBJ2-1	few	.	CSAVTPHGEQFF	TGCAGTGCCGTAACACCTCATGGTGAGCAGTTCTTC
TRBV27	TRBJ1-5	many	.	CASSSINGVGQPQHF	TGTGCCAGCAGTTCAATAAACGGGGTCGGGCAGCCCCAGCATTTT
TRBV14	TRBJ2-5	.	.	CASSQETGSETQYF	TGTGCCAGCAGCCAAGAAACAGGTAGTGAGACCCAGTACTTC
TRBV4-2	TRBJ1-2	few	.	CASSQDTGTSPYGYTF	TGTGCCAGCAGCCAAGATACGGGGACCTCTCCTTATGGCTACACCTTC
TRBV14	TRBJ2-1	few	TRBD2	CASRPSSGASYNEQFF	TGTGCCAGCAGGCCATCTAGCGGGGCGTCCTACAATGAGCAGTTCTTC
TRBV29-1	TRBJ1-1	.	.	CSEMRGADTEAFF	TGCAGTGAGATGCGGGGGGCCGACACTGAAGCTTTCTTT
TRBV7-9	TRBJ1-1	.	.	CASSPGPTEAFF	TGTGCCAGCAGCCCCGGTCCCACTGAAGCTTTCTTT
TRBV10-2	TRBJ1-1	many	.	CASSDAGLTEAFF	TGCGCCAGCAGTGATGCAGGCCTCACTGAAGCTTTCTTT
TRBV4-3	TRBJ1-1	.	.	CASSQERVRTWRTEAFF	TGCGCCAGCAGCCAAGAGAGGGTCAGGACTTGGAGGACTGAAGCTTTCTTT
TRBV12-3/TRBV12-4	TRBJ1-1	few	TRBD1	CASRPTGETEAFF	TGTGCCAGCAGGCCAACAGGGGAAACTGAAGCTTTCTTT
TRBV12-3/TRBV12-4	TRBJ2-5	few	.	CASGSGTQYF	TGTGCCAGCGGGTCAGGGACCCAGTACTTC
TRBV5-1	TRBJ2-5	few	.	CASSVDDSHMLETQYF	TGCGCCAGCAGCGTTGATGACAGCCATATGTTAGAGACCCAGTACTTC
TRBV2	TRBJ2-5	few	TRBD2	CASRTLAGVQETQYF	TGTGCCAGCAGAACACTAGCGGGGGTCCAAGAGACCCAGTACTTC
TRBV6-2/TRBV6-3	TRBJ2-7	.	TRBD1	CASSRQGWEQYF	TGTGCCAGCAGCCGACAGGGTTGGGAGCAGTACTTC
TRBV27	TRBJ2-2	.	.	CASSDMQGITGELFF	TGTGCCAGCAGTGACATGCAGGGTATCACCGGGGAGCTGTTTTTT